One and the same sample provided the 17 T cell receptor beta chains below, sequenced in a study of cytotoxic CD8 clonotypes in ibrutinib-treated CLL. Data came from immunoSEQ multiplex PCR; TCRdb stores just in-frame clones and leaves some out. Of 300,000 to 350,000 clones in the sample, roughly 79% were seen once. Sequencing used PBMCs, obtained before ibrutinib treatment. The receptor set was obtained from a human donor with chronic lymphocytic leukemia.

The rearrangement joins TRBV4-3 to TRBJ1-1; no clear D gene. V lost 3 bases and J 0 bases, leaving 11 bases between the germline ends. Germline V lookup: CDR1 LGHNA, CDR2 YSLEER. The CDR3 consists of 15 residues. The chain's CDR3 is CASSHEQFLNTEAFF. In DNA, the CDR3 is TGCGCCAGCAGCCATGAACAATTTTTGAACACTGAAGCTTTCTTT.

The chain joins TRBV6-5 to TRBJ2-7; a possible D gene is TRBD1 (6 bases). The germline V gene encodes CDR1 MNHEY and CDR2 SVGAGI. V was shortened by 2 bases and J by 0 bases, with 8 bases between the two germline ends. The CDR3 is 14 residues long. CDR3 bases: TGTGCCAGCAGTTACCGGACAGACTCCTACGAGCAGTACTTC. Protein: CASSYRTDSYEQYF.

The genes are TRBV7-3 and TRBJ1-2; 9 bases are shared with TRBD1. The germline CDR1 and CDR2 sequences are SGHTA and FQGTGA. The ends lost 2 bases at V and 5 bases at J; junction bases unmatched: 9. This CDR3 has 16 residues. The CDR3 region has the DNA TGTGCCAGCAGCTTAGGGGGACAGGGCAGTGTGTATGGCTACACCTTC. Translation: CASSLGGQGSVYGYTF. The complete variable domain, with remaining parts taken from reference TRBV7-3 and TRBJ1-2, reads GAGVSQTPSNKVTEKGKYVELRCDPISGHTALYWYRQSLGQGPEFLIYFQGTGAADDSGLPNDRFFAVRPEGSVSTLKIQRTERGDSAVYLCASSLGGQGSVYGYTFGSGTRLTVV.

The V gene is TRBV7-9, the J gene TRBJ2-2; D remains unclear. The CDR3 is made up of 14 amino acids. Germline V gene sequence: CDR1 SEHNR, CDR2 FQNEAQ (reference sequence). With 5 bases removed from V and 5 bases from J, the gap between germline ends came to 12 bases. This CDR3 is CASSLKGWTGELFF. In DNA, the CDR3 is TGTGCCAGCAGCCTTAAAGGGTGGACCGGGGAGCTGTTTTTT.

The CDR3: CSVEVVVTDTQYF. The CDR3 coding sequence is TGCAGCGTTGAAGTGGTAGTCACAGATACGCAGTATTTT. The chain is built from TRBV29-1 and TRBJ2-3; D is uncertain. The CDR3 totals 13 residues. The V gene's germline CDR1 is SQVTM and CDR2 ANQGSEA. V lost 1 base and J lost 2, with 7 bases in between.

V and J are TRBV7-2 and TRBJ2-1; D not resolved. This CDR3 region has 11 residues. CDR1 is SGHTA and CDR2 is FQGNSA in the germline V gene. With 2 bases removed from V and 6 bases from J, the gap between germline ends came to 2 bases. CDR3 coding DNA: TGTGCCAGCAGCTTACTCAATGAGCAGTTCTTC. Protein: CASSLLNEQFF.

This chain connects TRBV11-2 to TRBJ2-5; TRBD2 matches 10 bases. V lost 6 bases, J lost 2 bases, and 6 bases stayed unmatched. This CDR3 is 15 amino acids long. Germline CDR1 is SGHAT and CDR2 is FQNNGV. The DNA of the CDR3 is TGTGCCAGCAGTCGTGGACTAGCGGAACAAGAGACCCAGTACTTC. Protein product: CASSRGLAEQETQYF.

The gene calls are TRBV11-2 and TRBJ2-3; 10 nucleotides match TRBD2. CDR1 is SGHAT and CDR2 is FQNNGV in the germline V gene. The CDR3 extends over 16 amino acids. The junction had 5 bases not matched to a gene; V was cut back by 5 bases and J by 0 bases. The CDR3 reads CASSENSGRSTDTQYF. CDR3 coding DNA: TGTGCCAGCAGCGAAAATAGCGGGAGGAGCACAGATACGCAGTATTTT.

The chain uses TRBV5-1 and TRBJ2-7, with D uncertain. CDR1 is SGHRS and CDR2 is YFSETQ in the germline V gene. V was trimmed by 0 bases and J by 2 bases, leaving 12 bases between them. The CDR3 is 15 residues long. The CDR3 protein is CASSLAGLAAYEQYF. The DNA of the CDR3 is TGCGCCAGCAGCTTGGCCGGGTTAGCTGCCTACGAGCAGTACTTC.

This chain uses TRBV13 with TRBJ1-1; D may be TRBD1 (5 bases). The V and J ends lost 6 bases and 2 bases respectively, with 19 bases between them. The length of the CDR3 is 16 residues. Germline V lookup: CDR1 PRHDT, CDR2 FYEKMQ (reference sequence). The chain's CDR3 is CASSLRSWTTNTEAFF. The CDR3 DNA follows: TGTGCCAGCAGTCTTAGGTCTTGGACAACTAACACTGAAGCTTTCTTT.

The chain joins TRBV27 to TRBJ1-1; 8 bases are shared with TRBD1. The CDR3 is 14 amino acids. The ends lost 5 bases at V and 1 base at J; junction bases unmatched: 3. The germline V gene encodes CDR1 MNHEY and CDR2 SMNVEV (reference sequence). The CDR3 nucleotides read TGTGCCAGCAGTACTGACAGGGGGAACACTGAAGCTTTCTTT. Translated, it gives CASSTDRGNTEAFF.

The chain carries TRBV9 and TRBJ1-1; no clear D. This CDR3 has 13 amino acids. The V gene lost 1 base and the J gene lost 4 bases, with 8 bases spanning the gap. Germline assignment: CDR1 SGDLS and CDR2 YYNGEE. CDR3: CASSVSVSTEAFF. CDR3 DNA sequence: TGTGCCAGCAGCGTAAGTGTGAGCACTGAAGCTTTCTTT.

This sequence joins TRBV7-9 and TRBJ2-3, with 11 bases identical to TRBD2. Trimming at V came to 4 bases and at J to 2 bases, leaving 14 bases not matched to a gene. This CDR3 contains 19 residues. The germline gives CDR1 SEHNR, CDR2 FQNEAQ (reference sequence). The CDR3 bases are TGTGCCAGCAGCTCCACGCTATCCGGGACTAGCGGACTCACAGATACGCAGTATTTT. Amino acid sequence: CASSSTLSGTSGLTDTQYF.

This clone was seen more than once but under ten times. J is TRBJ1-5 and V is TRBV6-6, with TRBD1 matching 7 bases. Trimming took 5 bases from V and 4 from J; bases not matched to a gene: 2. The germline V gene encodes CDR1 MNHNY and CDR2 SVGAGI (reference sequence). The CDR3 has 13 residues. In DNA, the CDR3 is TGTGCCAGCAGTGGGACAGTTAATCAGCCCCAGCATTTT. Its protein is CASSGTVNQPQHF.

This chain links TRBV27 with TRBJ2-7; 7 bases align to TRBD1. Looked up from germline, CDR1 is MNHEY and CDR2 is SMNVEV (reference sequence). There are 13 residues in the CDR3. With V trimmed by 5 bases and J by 3 bases, 4 bases remained unmatched. CDR3 region: CASSGRGLYEQYF. The CDR3 nucleotides are TGTGCCAGCAGTGGAAGGGGGCTCTACGAGCAGTACTTC.

This clone was seen only once. The genes are TRBV7-6 and TRBJ2-7; 15 bases fit TRBD2. This CDR3 is 16 amino acids long. V was pared by 1 base and J by 7 bases, with 5 bases of the junction left unmatched. The germline CDR1 and CDR2 sequences are SGHVS and FNYEAQ. The CDR3 nucleotides are TGTGCCAGCAGCTTAGGAGGACTAGCGGGAGGGTGGGAGCAGTACTTC. The encoded protein is CASSLGGLAGGWEQYF.

This clone was recorded only once. V is TRBV7-9 and J is TRBJ1-4, with D uncertain. V lost 2 bases to trimming and J lost 8 bases, with 15 bases between them. From germline, CDR1 is SEHNR and CDR2 FQNEAQ (reference sequence). This CDR3 is 15 amino acids long. CDR3 residues: CASSLSWDSREKLFF. In nucleotides, the CDR3 is TGTGCCAGCAGCTTAAGTTGGGATAGTCGGGAAAAACTGTTTTTT.